Listed here is a single T cell receptor (beta chain). These data belong to a study of blood T cell repertoires in COVID-19. Per the germline V gene, CDR1 is SEHNR and CDR2 is FQNEAQ (reference sequence). Trimming took off 7 bases at V and 6 bases at J, with 9 bases between the two ends. CDR3 length equals 11 residues. The data were produced by immunoSEQ multiplex PCR, yet TCRdb's version contains in-frame clones alone and is incomplete. The sample yields about 140,000 clones, about 87% seen once. The sequencing input was peripheral blood. This chain connects TRBV7-9 to TRBJ1-2; D unclear. The TCR comes from a woman in her thirties or forties with acute or convalescent COVID-19. The CDR3 DNA reads TGTGCCAGCAACCGACGGGATGGCTACACCTTC. Translated, it gives CASNRRDGYTF.